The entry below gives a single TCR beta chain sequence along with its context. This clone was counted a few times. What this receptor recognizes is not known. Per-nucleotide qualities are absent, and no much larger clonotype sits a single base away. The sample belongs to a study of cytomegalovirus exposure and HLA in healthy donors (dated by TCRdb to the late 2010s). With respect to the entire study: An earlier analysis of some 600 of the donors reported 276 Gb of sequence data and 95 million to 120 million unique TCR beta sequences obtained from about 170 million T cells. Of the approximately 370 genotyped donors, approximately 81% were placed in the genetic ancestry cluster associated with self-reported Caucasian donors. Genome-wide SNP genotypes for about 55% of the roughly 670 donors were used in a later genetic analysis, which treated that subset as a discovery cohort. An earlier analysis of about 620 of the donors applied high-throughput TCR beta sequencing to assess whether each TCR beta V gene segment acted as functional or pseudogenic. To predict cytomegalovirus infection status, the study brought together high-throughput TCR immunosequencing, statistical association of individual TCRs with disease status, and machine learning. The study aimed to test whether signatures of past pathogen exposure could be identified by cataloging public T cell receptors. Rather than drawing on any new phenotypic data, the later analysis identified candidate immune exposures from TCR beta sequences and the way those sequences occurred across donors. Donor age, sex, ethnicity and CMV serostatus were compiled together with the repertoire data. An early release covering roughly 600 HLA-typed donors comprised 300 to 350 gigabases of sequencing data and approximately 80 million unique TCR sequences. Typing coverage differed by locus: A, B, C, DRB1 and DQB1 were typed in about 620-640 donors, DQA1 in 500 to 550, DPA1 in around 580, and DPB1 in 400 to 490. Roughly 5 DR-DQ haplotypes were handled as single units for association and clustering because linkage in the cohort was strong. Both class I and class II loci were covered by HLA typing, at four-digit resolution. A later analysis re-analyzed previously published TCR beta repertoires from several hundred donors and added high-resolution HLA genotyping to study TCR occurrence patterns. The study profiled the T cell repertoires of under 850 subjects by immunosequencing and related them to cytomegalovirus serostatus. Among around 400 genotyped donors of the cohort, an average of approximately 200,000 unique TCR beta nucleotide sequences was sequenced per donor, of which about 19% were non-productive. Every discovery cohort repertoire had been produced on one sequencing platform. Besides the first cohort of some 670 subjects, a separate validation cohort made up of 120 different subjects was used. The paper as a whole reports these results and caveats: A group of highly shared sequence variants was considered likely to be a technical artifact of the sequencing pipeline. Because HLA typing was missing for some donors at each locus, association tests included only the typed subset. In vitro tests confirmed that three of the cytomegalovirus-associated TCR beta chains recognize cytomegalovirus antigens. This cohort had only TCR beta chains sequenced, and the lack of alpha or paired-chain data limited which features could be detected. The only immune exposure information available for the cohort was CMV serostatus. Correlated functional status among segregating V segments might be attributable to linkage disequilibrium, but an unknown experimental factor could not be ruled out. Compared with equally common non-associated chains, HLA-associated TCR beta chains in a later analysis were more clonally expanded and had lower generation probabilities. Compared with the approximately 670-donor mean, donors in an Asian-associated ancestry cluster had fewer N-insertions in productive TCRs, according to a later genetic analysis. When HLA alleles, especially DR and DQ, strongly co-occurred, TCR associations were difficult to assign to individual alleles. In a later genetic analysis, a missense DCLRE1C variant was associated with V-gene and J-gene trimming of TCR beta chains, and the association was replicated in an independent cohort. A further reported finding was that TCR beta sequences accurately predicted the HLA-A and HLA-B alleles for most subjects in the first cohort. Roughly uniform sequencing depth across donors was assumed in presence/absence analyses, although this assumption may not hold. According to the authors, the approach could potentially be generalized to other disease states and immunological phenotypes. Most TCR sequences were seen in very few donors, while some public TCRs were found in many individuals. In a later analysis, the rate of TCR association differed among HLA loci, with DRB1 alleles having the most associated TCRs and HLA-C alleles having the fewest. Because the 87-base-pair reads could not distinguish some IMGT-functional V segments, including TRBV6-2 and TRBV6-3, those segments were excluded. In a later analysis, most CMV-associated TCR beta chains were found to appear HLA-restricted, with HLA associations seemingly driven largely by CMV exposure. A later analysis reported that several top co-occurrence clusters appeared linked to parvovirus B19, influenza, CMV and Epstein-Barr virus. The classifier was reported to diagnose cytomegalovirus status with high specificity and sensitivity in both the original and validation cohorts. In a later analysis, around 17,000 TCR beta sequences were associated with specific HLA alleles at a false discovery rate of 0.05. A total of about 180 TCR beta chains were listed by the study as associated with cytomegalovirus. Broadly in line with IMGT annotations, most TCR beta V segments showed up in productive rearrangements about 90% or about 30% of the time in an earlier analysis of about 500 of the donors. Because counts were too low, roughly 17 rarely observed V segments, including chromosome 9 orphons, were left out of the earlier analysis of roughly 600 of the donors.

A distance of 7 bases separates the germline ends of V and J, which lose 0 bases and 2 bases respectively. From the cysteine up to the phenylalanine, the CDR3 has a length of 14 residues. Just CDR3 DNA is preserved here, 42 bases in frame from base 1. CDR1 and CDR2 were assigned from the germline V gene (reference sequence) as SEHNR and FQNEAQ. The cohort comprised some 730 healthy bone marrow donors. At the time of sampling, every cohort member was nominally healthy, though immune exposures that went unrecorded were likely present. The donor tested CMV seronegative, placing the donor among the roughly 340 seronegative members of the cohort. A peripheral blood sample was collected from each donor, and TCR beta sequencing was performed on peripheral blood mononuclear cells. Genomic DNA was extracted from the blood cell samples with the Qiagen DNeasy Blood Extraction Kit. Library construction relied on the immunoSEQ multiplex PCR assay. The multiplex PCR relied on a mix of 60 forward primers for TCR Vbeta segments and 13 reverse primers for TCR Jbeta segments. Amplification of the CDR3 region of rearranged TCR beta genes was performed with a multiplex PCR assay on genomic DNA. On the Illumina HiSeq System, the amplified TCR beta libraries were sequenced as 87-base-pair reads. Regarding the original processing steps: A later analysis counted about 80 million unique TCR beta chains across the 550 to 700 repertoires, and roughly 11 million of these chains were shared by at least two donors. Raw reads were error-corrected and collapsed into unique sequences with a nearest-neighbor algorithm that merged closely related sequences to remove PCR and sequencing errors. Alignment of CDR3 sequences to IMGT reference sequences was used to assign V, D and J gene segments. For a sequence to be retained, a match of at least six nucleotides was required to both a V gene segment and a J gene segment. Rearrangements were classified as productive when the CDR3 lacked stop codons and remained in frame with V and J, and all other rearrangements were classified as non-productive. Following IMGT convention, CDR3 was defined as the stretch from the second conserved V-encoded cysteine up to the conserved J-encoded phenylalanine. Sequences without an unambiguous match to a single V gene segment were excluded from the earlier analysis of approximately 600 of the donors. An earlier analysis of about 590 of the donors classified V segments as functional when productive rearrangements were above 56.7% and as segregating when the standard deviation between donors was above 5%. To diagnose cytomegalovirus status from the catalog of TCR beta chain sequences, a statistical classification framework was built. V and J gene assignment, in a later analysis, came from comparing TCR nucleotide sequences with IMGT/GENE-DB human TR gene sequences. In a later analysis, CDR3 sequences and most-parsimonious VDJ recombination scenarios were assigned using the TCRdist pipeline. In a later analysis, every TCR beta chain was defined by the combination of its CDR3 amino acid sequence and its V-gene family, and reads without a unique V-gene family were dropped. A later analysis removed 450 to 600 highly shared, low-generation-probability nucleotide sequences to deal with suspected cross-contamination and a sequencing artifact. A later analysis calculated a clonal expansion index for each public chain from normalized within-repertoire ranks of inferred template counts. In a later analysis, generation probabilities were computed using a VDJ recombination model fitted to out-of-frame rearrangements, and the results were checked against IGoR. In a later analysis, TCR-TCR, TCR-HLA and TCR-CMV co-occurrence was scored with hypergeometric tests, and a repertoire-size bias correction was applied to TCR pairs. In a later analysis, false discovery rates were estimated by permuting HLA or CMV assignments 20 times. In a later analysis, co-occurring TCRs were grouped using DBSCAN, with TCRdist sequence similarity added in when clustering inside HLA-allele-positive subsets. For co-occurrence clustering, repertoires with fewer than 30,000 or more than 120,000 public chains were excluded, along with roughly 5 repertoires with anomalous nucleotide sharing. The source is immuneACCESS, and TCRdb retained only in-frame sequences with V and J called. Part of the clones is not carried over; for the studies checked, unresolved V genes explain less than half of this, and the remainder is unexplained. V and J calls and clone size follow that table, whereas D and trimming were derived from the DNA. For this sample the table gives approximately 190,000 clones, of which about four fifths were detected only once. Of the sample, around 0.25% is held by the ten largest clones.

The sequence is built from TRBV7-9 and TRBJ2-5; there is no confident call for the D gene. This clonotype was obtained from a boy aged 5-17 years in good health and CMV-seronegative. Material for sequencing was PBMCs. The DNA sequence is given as TGTGCCAGCAGCTTAGCGCTTCGGCAAGAGACCCAGTACTTC. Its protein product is CASSLALRQETQYF.